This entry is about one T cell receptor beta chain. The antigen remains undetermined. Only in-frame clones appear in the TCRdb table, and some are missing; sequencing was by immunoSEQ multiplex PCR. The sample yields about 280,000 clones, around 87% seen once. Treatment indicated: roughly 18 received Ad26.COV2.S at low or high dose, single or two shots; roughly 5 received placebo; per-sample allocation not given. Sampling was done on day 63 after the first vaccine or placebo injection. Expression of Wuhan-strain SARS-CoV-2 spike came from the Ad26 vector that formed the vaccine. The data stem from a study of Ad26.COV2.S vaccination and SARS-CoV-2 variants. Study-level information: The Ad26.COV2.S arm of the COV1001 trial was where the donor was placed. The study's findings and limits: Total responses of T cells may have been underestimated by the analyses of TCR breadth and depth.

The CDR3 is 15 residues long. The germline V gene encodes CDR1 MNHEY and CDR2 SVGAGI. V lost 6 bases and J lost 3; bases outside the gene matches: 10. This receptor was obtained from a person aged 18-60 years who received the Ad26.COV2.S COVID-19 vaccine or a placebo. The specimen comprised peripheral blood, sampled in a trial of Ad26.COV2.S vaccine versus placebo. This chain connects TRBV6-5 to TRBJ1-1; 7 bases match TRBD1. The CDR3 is CASRYMTGLDTEAFF. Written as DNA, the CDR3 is TGTGCCAGCAGGTATATGACAGGGCTGGACACTGAAGCTTTCTTT.